This TCR beta chain was obtained from a study of blood T cell repertoires in COVID-19 (dated by TCRdb to about 2020). In the study overall: Samples covering the acute and convalescent phases of COVID-19 were provided by collaborators in the United States, Italy and Spain. Where available, HLA class I and class II types were obtained from metadata supplied by the sample provider rather than from assay-based typing. Samples came from the ongoing ImmuneRACE study (first 160 participants) plus 1,254 subjects from 6 global collaborators. The prospective study material was composed of cDNA or gDNA derived from T cells, B-cell-depleted T cells, or PBMCs. Deeply sampled blood TCRbeta repertoires from subjects exposed to, actively infected with, or recovered from COVID-19 were included in the dataset. The repertoires were released in a freely available public database meant as a resource for research on the immune response to SARS-CoV-2. The sample metadata nearly always contained a de-identified subject ID, COVID-19 status, age in years and sex.

Notes on this clone: Its antigen target is currently unknown. No qualities accompany the bases; no much larger clone lies one base away.

Results and caveats for the whole study, not just this receptor: The amount of clinical and demographic metadata varied by source and participant and was provided uncurated.

TCRbeta CDR3 regions were amplified from genomic DNA using the immunoSEQ Assay, a bias-controlled multiplex PCR. The published analysis was carried out like this. Within the assay, amplification of reference gene primers was used to estimate how many nucleated cells each sample contained. Sequence reads were collapsed and filtered to measure the absolute abundance of every unique TCRbeta CDR3 rearrangement. Productive Simpson clonality was computed per sample as the square root of Simpson's diversity index over productive rearrangements. What TCRdb holds here is the immuneACCESS table cut down to in-frame rearrangements. Part of the clones is not present; checked against another copy, under half of the missing clones reflect an unresolved V gene, and the others are unexplained. That table furnishes V, J and clone size, whereas the DNA furnished D and trimming. The sample contains some 170,000 clones, roughly 84% of them found a single time. Roughly 15% of the sample belongs to the ten largest clones.

CDR1 and CDR2 are read off the germline V gene as SGHVS and FQNEAQ. Its CDR3 holds 14 amino acids, cysteine through phenylalanine. Solely the CDR3 DNA is kept, with 42 bases framed from the first base. The V end gives up 5 bases and the J end 9 bases, leaving 4 bases in the junction not matched to a gene. Enrolling through a virtual design, the prospective study's participants ranged in age from about 18 to 89 years and lived across 24 United States geographic areas. In the prospective study, cohorts were assigned on the basis of participant-reported clinical history obtained from a screening survey and a study questionnaire. Recovered participants in ImmuneRACE Cohort 3 were defined by two consecutive negative NP/OP PCR tests, clearance by a healthcare professional, or resolution of symptoms. Each participant in the prospective study had whole blood, serum and a nasopharyngeal or oropharyngeal swab collected by mobile phlebotomists. Participants in the prospective study had the option to provide additional blood draws and questionnaires over a 2-month period. Before DNA extraction, prospective study blood samples were shipped either frozen or at room temperature.

Sequenced sample: PBMCs or T cells enriched from blood (not recorded which). The V and J genes are TRBV7-8 and TRBJ1-6, and 10 junction bases match TRBD1. The source is a man aged 50 to 59 who had recovered from COVID-19. In nucleotide form, the sequence is TGTGCCAGCAGCGGGGACAGGGGTTTTTCACCCCTCCACTTT. The resulting protein is CASSGDRGFSPLHF.